The TCR beta chain under discussion was sequenced for a study of blood T cell repertoires in COVID-19 (dated by TCRdb to the early 2020s). General notes on the study: Samples from collaborators originated in the United States, Italy and Spain and spanned both the acute and convalescent phases of COVID-19. The material from the prospective study consisted of cDNA or gDNA derived from T cells, B-cell-depleted T cells, or PBMCs. Deeply sampled blood TCRbeta repertoires from subjects exposed to, actively infected with, or recovered from COVID-19 were included in the dataset. The repertoires were released in a freely available public database intended as a resource for research on the immune response to SARS-CoV-2. The samples were drawn from the first 160 participants of the ongoing ImmuneRACE study and from 1,254 subjects provided by 6 global collaborators. Sample metadata almost always included a de-identified subject ID, COVID-19 status, age in years and sex. HLA class I and class II types, where available, came from metadata supplied by the sample provider rather than from assay-based typing. What the work shows at the level of the full study, not this receptor alone: Clinical and demographic metadata were provided uncurated, with the amount varying by source and participant.

CDR1 and CDR2, per the germline V gene (reference sequence), are DFQATT and SNEGSKA. Deletion took 0 bases off V and 6 bases off J, with a span of 5 bases between the germline ends. Reading from cysteine to phenylalanine, the CDR3 counts 11 amino acids. Only the CDR3 DNA is retained, 33 bases long and in frame from the first base. Each collaborating institution followed its own protocols to collect whole blood in K2EDTA tubes. For TCRbeta analysis, collaborators shipped samples in one of three forms: frozen whole blood, isolated PBMCs, or DNA extracted from either of those sample types. As regards this clone: What this receptor recognizes is not known. Base quality data are lacking; no much larger clone is found one base away.

TCRbeta CDR3 regions were amplified from genomic DNA using the immunoSEQ Assay, a bias-controlled multiplex PCR. The original methods were these. The number of nucleated cells in each sample was estimated from the amplification of reference gene primers within the assay. To quantify the absolute abundance of each unique TCRbeta CDR3 rearrangement, sequence reads were collapsed and filtered. For each sample, productive Simpson clonality was calculated by taking the square root of Simpson's diversity index across productive rearrangements. TCRdb took this table from immuneACCESS and kept in-frame rearrangements with V and J called. Such tables lack part of the clones; where checked against another copy, unresolved V genes explain under half of the gap, and the rest is unexplained. V, J and clone size are those of that table, while D and trimming were read from the DNA. In all, the sample holds over 100,000 clones, and 85% of those were seen once. About a tenth of the sample goes to the ten largest clones.

The receptor was isolated from an older man with acute or convalescent COVID-19. Sequenced sample: peripheral blood. The chain uses TRBV20-1 and TRBJ1-1; the D gene lacks a confident call. Here the CDR3 is given as CSAREYAEAFF. The DNA is TGCAGTGCTAGAGAGTATGCTGAAGCTTTCTTT.